One sample yielded the 16 T cell receptor beta chains listed below, sequenced in a study of CD8 T cells in ankylosing spondylitis. One entry per CDR3 protein results from TCRdb running MiXCR on the 5' RACE reads. The table includes approximately 300,000 distinct CDR3 sequences, about 20% detected once. The sample taken for sequencing was blood, either unsorted or a sorted T cell fraction (not recorded which). These TCRs come from a male donor with ankylosing spondylitis or in good health (not recorded which).

The gene calls are TRBV3-1 and TRBJ2-2; 11 positions match TRBD2. Germline values: CDR1 LGHDT, CDR2 YNNKEL (reference sequence). J lost 4 bases, V lost 1 base, and 5 bases had no gene match. CDR3 length: 17 residues. The CDR3, as DNA: TGTGCCAGCAGCCAAGTATTGGGACTAGCGGTCACCGGGGAGCTGTTTTTT. Residues: CASSQVLGLAVTGELFF. Complete variable domain (other parts from reference TRBV3-1 and TRBJ2-2): DTAVSQTPKYLVTQMGNDKSIKCEQNLGHDTMYWYKQDSKKFLKIMFSYNNKELIINETVPNRFSPKSPDKAHLNLHINSLELGDSAVYFCASSQVLGLAVTGELFFGEGSRLTVL.

This chain uses TRBV3-1 with TRBJ1-6, with unresolved D. Germline CDR1 reads LGHDT; CDR2 reads YNNKEL (reference sequence). The CDR3 runs to 13 residues. Deletions cut 5 bases from V and 9 bases from J, with 11 bases between. The CDR3 is CASSSQRSSPLHF. The CDR3 DNA reads TGTGCCAGCAGCTCCCAAAGGAGTTCACCCCTCCACTTT.

This clonotype was observed at least ten times. The gene calls are TRBV12-3 or TRBV12-4 and TRBJ2-2, with a tentative D call TRBD2 (6 bases). CDR3 length: 17 amino acids. Trimming cost V 2 bases and J 4 bases, with 17 bases left between them. CDR3 sequence (DNA): TGTGCCAGCAGTTTACTTGGTTGGAGGGGAGGCACCGGGGAGCTGTTTTTT. Its protein product is CASSLLGWRGGTGELFF.

This chain joins TRBV12-3 or TRBV12-4 and TRBJ1-5; D gene uncertain. The CDR3 runs 15 residues. V was shortened by 2 bases and J by 3 bases, with 11 bases between the two germline ends. The CDR3 coding sequence is TGTGCCAGCAGTTTACCCGGAGGTAACAATCAGCCCCAGCATTTT. Protein sequence: CASSLPGGNNQPQHF.

This clonotype showed up many times. Written as DNA, the CDR3 is TGTGCCAGCAGTCCCCTCTCGGGACTAGTGCAAGAGACCCAGTACTTC. Encoded protein: CASSPLSGLVQETQYF. V and J are TRBV6-1 and TRBJ2-5; 8 nucleotides agree with TRBD2. Germline CDR1 and CDR2: MNHNS and SASEGT. The CDR3 sequence is 16 residues long. Trimming took 5 bases from V and 2 from J; bases not matched to a gene: 10.

The genes are TRBV7-9 and TRBJ2-1; 11 positions agree with TRBD2. This CDR3 has 16 residues. V lost 5 bases to trimming and J lost 4 bases; unmatched junction nucleotides: 7. The germline V gene encodes CDR1 SEHNR and CDR2 FQNEAQ (reference sequence). The CDR3 is CASSLYGTSGYNEQFF. DNA for the CDR3: TGTGCCAGCAGCCTATATGGGACTAGCGGTTACAATGAGCAGTTCTTC. Together with reference TRBV7-9 and TRBJ2-1, the CDR3 gives the full variable domain: DTGVSQNPRHKITKRGQNVTFRCDPISEHNRLYWYRQTLGQGPEFLTYFQNEAQLEKSRLLSDRFSAERPKGSFSTLEIQRTEQGDSAMYLCASSLYGTSGYNEQFFGPGTRLTVL.

CDR3 amino acids: CASSSLGGADTQYF. CDR3 DNA sequence: TGTGCCAGCAGTTCCCTAGGAGGGGCAGATACGCAGTATTTT. The chain couples TRBV28 to TRBJ2-3, with a possible D match to TRBD2 (6 bases). CDR3 length: 14 residues. V was trimmed by 4 bases and J by 4 bases, leaving 12 bases between them. Germline CDR1 MDHEN, CDR2 SYDVKM.

This clonotype has just a few counts. The CDR3 spells CASSSIVGVNTEAFF. The DNA for the CDR3 is TGTGCCAGCAGCTCAATAGTAGGGGTGAACACTGAAGCTTTCTTT. The chain has TRBV12-3 or TRBV12-4 and TRBJ1-1; possibly TRBD1 for D (5 bases). V gave up 6 bases and J gave up 0 bases, with 14 bases separating them. The CDR3 totals 15 residues.

This clonotype came up a few times. J is TRBJ2-7 and V is TRBV9; D unclear. The V end lost 3 bases, the J end lost 1 base, and 20 bases lay between the germline ends. The germline V gene encodes CDR1 SGDLS and CDR2 YYNGEE. This CDR3 region has 17 residues. This CDR3 is CASSAIFTRGRSYEQYV. Written as DNA, the CDR3 is TGTGCCAGCAGCGCCATCTTCACACGAGGACGTTCCTACGAGCAGTACGTC.

Details on this clonotype: With a much larger clone just one base away, this may be a read error. The V call is TRBV6-2 or TRBV6-3, the J call TRBJ2-1; 7 bases are shared with TRBD1. CDR1 and CDR2 (germline): MNHEY, SVGEGT. This CDR3 is built from 14 residues. The CDR3 nucleotides are TGTGCCAGCACCTCCGGGACAGTGTACAAAGAGCAGTTCTTC. The encoded protein is CASTSGTVYKEQFF.

The chain uses TRBV5-1 and TRBJ2-2; D remains ambiguous. CDR3 length: 17 amino acids. CDR1 is SGHRS and CDR2 is YFSETQ in the germline V gene. The ends were cut back, 4 bases at V and 7 bases at J, with 23 bases in the middle. The CDR3 nucleotides read TGCGCCAGCAGCGTGTCTGGTAACCCGACTCATGGCGGGGAGCTGTTTTTT. This gives the protein CASSVSGNPTHGGELFF.

V gene TRBV10-3 combines with J gene TRBJ2-2; the match to TRBD1 covers 10 bases. The junction had 23 bases not matched to a gene; V was cut back by 10 bases and J by 6 bases. The CDR3 sequence is 19 residues long. The V gene's germline CDR1 is ENHRY and CDR2 SYGVKD. The CDR3 coding sequence is TGTGCCAACTACTCTGTGTCGGCAAACGGGACAGGGGTTCCCGGGGAGCTGTTTTTT. This sequence encodes CANYSVSANGTGVPGELFF.

This clonotype was counted only a few times. The chain links TRBV6-1 to TRBJ1-4; D remains unclear. The CDR3 has 14 amino acids. CDR1 is MNHNS and CDR2 is SASEGT in the germline V gene. V was clipped by 2 bases and J by 8 bases, with 12 bases between them. The CDR3 sequence: CASSEMWVGEKLFF. The CDR3 DNA is TGTGCCAGCAGTGAAATGTGGGTAGGGGAAAAACTGTTTTTT.

V usage is TRBV5-1 and J usage is TRBJ2-1; D might be TRBD2 (5 bases). Germline V gene data show CDR1 as SGHRS and CDR2 as YFSETQ. The CDR3 has 13 residues. V gave up 5 bases and J gave up 4 bases, with 10 bases separating them. CDR3 protein: CASSREIYNEQFF. The CDR3 region has the DNA TGCGCCAGCAGTCGGGAAATATACAATGAGCAGTTCTTC.

This clonotype appeared a few times. V usage is TRBV12-3 or TRBV12-4 and J usage is TRBJ1-3; D not certain. The length of the CDR3 is 14 residues. V was clipped by 6 bases and J by 2 bases, with 11 bases between them. The CDR3 loop is CASRSSVTGNTIYF. The CDR3 nucleotides read TGTGCCAGCAGAAGTAGTGTGACTGGAAACACCATATATTTT.

V usage is TRBV7-6 and J usage is TRBJ2-2; 12 bases fit TRBD2. Germline V gene sequence: CDR1 SGHVS, CDR2 FNYEAQ. The junction had 6 bases not matched to a gene; V was cut back by 1 base and J by 6 bases. This CDR3 has 17 residues. The CDR3 sequence: CASSLVGLAGKAGELFF. CDR3 DNA sequence: TGTGCCAGCAGCTTAGTCGGACTAGCGGGAAAGGCCGGGGAGCTGTTTTTT.